The 20 T cell receptor beta chains below come from one sample, sequenced in a study of shared clonotypes between healthy human individuals. Generated by immunoSEQ multiplex PCR, the TCRdb table keeps only in-frame clones and is missing some. The sample includes over a million clones, about 98.5% seen only once; the top ten take approximately 0.4%. Input material: naive CD4+ T cells sorted from blood. Specified subset: CD45RA+ positively selected. The receptors shown here come from a man under 40 in good health.

V is TRBV7-3 and J is TRBJ2-1, with 7 nucleotides matching TRBD2. CDR3 length: 14 residues. Trimming removed 5 bases from V and 8 bases from J; junction bases left unmatched: 9. The germline gives CDR1 SGHTA, CDR2 FQGTGA. CDR3 sequence reads: CASSPGTTNDEQFF. CDR3 sequence (DNA): TGTGCCAGCAGCCCCGGGACTACCAACGATGAGCAGTTCTTC.

The chain employs TRBV7-9 and TRBJ2-5; D not certain. CDR3 length equals 12 residues. V lost 5 bases and J lost 9, with 13 bases in between. The germline CDR1 and CDR2 sequences are SEHNR and FQNEAQ (reference sequence). CDR3 protein: CASSPGVLAQYF. The CDR3 nucleotides read TGTGCCAGCAGCCCCGGTGTTCTGGCCCAGTACTTC.

This chain joins TRBV7-8 and TRBJ2-2, with 8 bases fitting TRBD2. Germline trimming cut 0 bases from V and 4 bases from J; bases unmatched to any gene: 10. The CDR3 sequence is 18 residues long. CDR1 and CDR2 (germline): SGHVS, FQNEAQ. Here the CDR3 DNA reads TGTGCCAGCAGCTTAGCTGGGCTAGCGGGTGACCTCACCGGGGAGCTGTTTTTT. Its protein product is CASSLAGLAGDLTGELFF.

This chain uses TRBV19 with TRBJ1-5, with D perhaps matching TRBD1 (6 bases). Germline assignment: CDR1 LNHDA and CDR2 SQIVND (reference sequence). The CDR3 contains 13 residues. The CDR3 DNA sequence: TGTGCGATGGGGGCTCCGGGAAATCAGCCCCAGCATTTT. This translates into CAMGAPGNQPQHF.

V gene TRBV18 combines with J gene TRBJ1-2, with 9 bases that match TRBD1. Germline values: CDR1 KGHSH, CDR2 LQKENI. There are 14 residues in the CDR3. Losses at the gene ends were 5 bases for V and 3 bases for J; bases not matched to a gene: 4. The CDR3 DNA follows: TGTGCCAGCTCAAGGGACAGGGAGGACTATGGCTACACCTTC. Translation: CASSRDREDYGYTF.

V is TRBV5-1 and J is TRBJ2-7; TRBD2 is a possible D gene (6 bases). The CDR3 spans 15 residues. Trimming took 0 bases from V and 2 from J, leaving 12 bases between them. Germline CDR1 and CDR2: SGHRS and YFSETQ. The CDR3 DNA reads as TGCGCCAGCAGCTTGGATCCAGGCGGGGCCTACGAGCAGTACTTC. Protein: CASSLDPGGAYEQYF.

The chain employs TRBV4-1 and TRBJ2-2; 12 bases match TRBD2. V lost 3 bases, J lost 4 bases, and 6 bases stayed unmatched. Germline lookup yields CDR1 MGHRA and CDR2 YSYEKL. The CDR3 length is 17 residues. As DNA, the CDR3 is TGCGCCAGCAGCCACAAGACTAGCGGGAGCCCCACCGGGGAGCTGTTTTTT. This gives the protein CASSHKTSGSPTGELFF.

Here the CDR3 reads CASSVGLGYEQYF. DNA for the CDR3: TGTGCCAGCAGCGTAGGCCTGGGGTACGAGCAGTACTTC. The V gene is TRBV9, the J gene TRBJ2-7, with D hard to call. Germline CDR1 and CDR2: SGDLS and YYNGEE. Trimming took off 0 bases at V and 4 bases at J, with 8 bases between the two ends. CDR3 length: 13 residues.

The chain links TRBV18 to TRBJ2-1; 9 nucleotides align to TRBD2. The junction had 10 bases not matched to a gene; V was cut back by 4 bases and J by 9 bases. CDR1 is KGHSH, CDR2 LQKENI, per germline. The CDR3 is made up of 15 amino acids. CDR3 sequence reads: CASSRPNSGSGEQFF. DNA for the CDR3: TGTGCCAGCTCACGCCCTAATAGCGGGAGTGGTGAGCAGTTCTTC.

The V gene is TRBV28, the J gene TRBJ1-5; a possible D gene is TRBD1 (5 bases). Germline V gene sequence: CDR1 MDHEN, CDR2 SYDVKM. Trimming shortened V by 8 bases and J by 4 bases, and 6 bases separated the two germline ends. This CDR3 is built from 11 residues. CDR3 protein: CASAGNQPQHF. The CDR3 DNA reads as TGTGCCAGCGCAGGGAATCAGCCCCAGCATTTT.

About this clone: The sample carries other DNA sequences with the same CDR3. This chain uses TRBV29-1 with TRBJ2-5; TRBD1 is a possible D gene (5 bases). Between the trimmed V and J ends, which lost 4 bases and 5 bases, there was a span of 8 bases. The CDR3 contains 11 residues. Per germline, CDR1 SQVTM and CDR2 ANQGSEA. The CDR3 loop is CSVGPGETQYF. The CDR3 DNA sequence: TGCAGCGTTGGCCCAGGGGAGACCCAGTACTTC.

This clone was detected only once. The genes are TRBV19 and TRBJ2-5; weak D call: TRBD2 (5 bases). The CDR3 totals 14 residues. V shed 1 base and J shed 5 bases, with 11 bases lying between them. Per germline, CDR1 LNHDA and CDR2 SQIVND (reference sequence). CDR3 region: CASSIGRGKETQYF. Written as DNA, the CDR3 is TGTGCCAGTAGTATAGGTCGAGGGAAGGAGACCCAGTACTTC. Together with reference TRBV19 and TRBJ2-5, the CDR3 gives the full variable domain: DGGITQSPKYLFRKEGQNVTLSCEQNLNHDAMYWYRQDPGQGLRLIYYSQIVNDFQKGDIAEGYSVSREKKESFPLTVTSAQKNPTAFYLCASSIGRGKETQYFGPGTRLLVL.

The rearrangement joins TRBV2 to TRBJ2-5; D uncertain. Germline V gene data show CDR1 as SNHLY and CDR2 as FYNNEI. The CDR3 sequence is 15 residues long. Trimming removed 6 bases at V and 3 bases at J, with 17 bases between. The CDR3 nucleotides read TGTGCCAGCAGGTTAAGGTTAAATGCCAAAGAGACCCAGTACTTC. Its translation: CASRLRLNAKETQYF. Full variable domain (outside the CDR3, taken from reference TRBV2 and TRBJ2-5): EPEVTQTPSHQVTQMGQEVILRCVPISNHLYFYWYRQILGQKVEFLVSFYNNEISEKSEIFDDQFSVERPDGSNFTLKIRSTKLEDSAMYFCASRLRLNAKETQYFGPGTRLLVL.

The chain uses TRBV18 and TRBJ2-1; 11 nucleotides align to TRBD2. Germline V gene sequence: CDR1 KGHSH, CDR2 LQKENI. After removal of 8 bases from V and 3 bases from J, the junction contained 3 bases not matched to a gene. This CDR3 comprises 14 residues. The CDR3 region is CASRLAGHYNEQFF. The DNA of the CDR3 is TGTGCCAGCAGACTAGCGGGACACTACAATGAGCAGTTCTTC.

The chain carries TRBV5-8 and TRBJ1-5, with D possibly matching TRBD1 (5 bases). CDR1 is SGHTS and CDR2 is YDEGEE in the germline V gene. This CDR3 region has 15 residues. V dropped 4 bases and J dropped 0 bases, with 11 bases sitting between them. In DNA, the CDR3 is TGTGCCAGCAGCGGCAGGGTTCTTAGCAATCAGCCCCAGCATTTT. It specifies CASSGRVLSNQPQHF.

The V call is TRBV28, the J call TRBJ2-5; D might be TRBD1 (6 bases). This CDR3 is built from 13 residues. The germline gives CDR1 MDHEN, CDR2 SYDVKM. Trimming removed 9 bases at V and 2 bases at J, with 13 bases between. The DNA of the CDR3 is TGTGCCAGTTGGGTCAGGGGACAAGAGACCCAGTACTTC. This encodes CASWVRGQETQYF.

V gene TRBV18 combines with J gene TRBJ2-1; 7 nucleotides line up with TRBD1. V lost 3 bases to trimming and J lost 5 bases; unmatched junction nucleotides: 10. The CDR3 runs to 16 residues. In germline, CDR1 is KGHSH, CDR2 LQKENI. The CDR3 region has the DNA TGTGCCAGCTCACCGACTCAACGACAGGGACACAATGAGCAGTTCTTC. Its translation is CASSPTQRQGHNEQFF.

The CDR3 loop reads CASSLNREANYGYTF. The CDR3 DNA follows: TGTGCCAGCAGCCTTAACAGGGAAGCTAACTATGGCTACACCTTC. The chain carries TRBV5-8 and TRBJ1-2, with a possible D match to TRBD1 (6 bases). V gave up 4 bases and J gave up 0 bases, with 13 bases separating them. The CDR3 extends over 15 amino acids. Germline V CDR1 and CDR2: SGHTS, YDEGEE. Drawing the rest from reference TRBV5-8 and TRBJ1-2, the complete variable domain is EAGVTQSPTHLIKTRGQQATLRCSPISGHTSVYWYQQALGLGLQFLLWYDEGEERNRGNFPPRFSGRQFPNYSSELNVNALELEDSALYLCASSLNREANYGYTFGSGTRLTVV.

This chain links TRBV29-1 with TRBJ2-1; TRBD2 agrees at 16 bases. Germline lookup yields CDR1 SQVTM and CDR2 ANQGSEA. V was clipped by 6 bases and J by 9 bases; unmatched bases: 5. The CDR3 is made up of 14 amino acids. DNA of the CDR3: TGCAGCGTACTGGGACTAGCGGGAGGGAGTGAGCAGTTCTTC. Protein sequence: CSVLGLAGGSEQFF.

This rearrangement joins TRBV9 to TRBJ2-3; TRBD1 is a possible D gene (6 bases). Per the germline V gene, CDR1 is SGDLS and CDR2 is YYNGEE. This CDR3 region has 17 residues. V lost 0 bases to trimming and J lost 1 base, with 15 bases between them. Here the CDR3 DNA reads TGTGCCAGCAGCGTAGGGGGGTTCAGACAGGGCACAGATACGCAGTATTTT. This gives the protein CASSVGGFRQGTDTQYF.